This TCR beta chain was obtained from a study of blood T cell repertoires in COVID-19. Study context: PBMCs, B-cell-depleted T cells, or T cells provided the cDNA or gDNA that made up the material.

From germline, CDR1 is SGHNT and CDR2 YYREEE (reference sequence). The CDR3 is 15 amino acids. The junction had 7 bases not matched to a gene; V was cut back by 0 bases and J by 9 bases. Per the original methods: Reference gene primer amplification in the assay estimated nucleated cell counts. Clones were sequenced by immunoSEQ multiplex PCR, and TCRdb holds only the in-frame ones, with some missing. V and J calls and clone size are copied from that table; D and trimming were computed from the DNA. Of 75,000 to 90,000 clones detected, 88% appear once; the ten largest clones hold around 10%. Material for sequencing was peripheral blood. The receptor was isolated from an elderly man with acute or convalescent COVID-19. This sequence joins TRBV5-4 and TRBJ2-2; 8 bases are a match to TRBD2. The CDR3 protein is CASSLVTGGGRELFF. DNA of the CDR3: TGTGCCAGCAGCTTGGTGACGGGGGGGGGCCGGGAGCTGTTTTTT.